These T cell receptor beta chains were read from a single sample in a study of blood T cell repertoires in COVID-19. TCRdb's table, derived via immunoSEQ multiplex PCR, lists solely in-frame clones and lacks some. The table lists some 220,000 clones, 65% to 90% of them singletons. The sequenced material came from peripheral blood. The receptors originated from a woman in her sixties or seventies with COVID-19, enrolled during active disease. The CDR3 runs from the conserved cysteine through the conserved F or W. D genes are given only for firm matches. Rows may omit the clone size; those that give it use once, few, many or a size class.

>-|few|TRBV5-6|TRBJ2-5
TGTGCCAGCAGCTTCGGTAGCCAAGAGACCCAGTACTTC
CASSFGSQETQYF
>TRBD2|-|TRBV18|TRBJ2-7
TGTGCCAGCTCACCCCCGCGACTAGCGGGACCGTACGAGCAGTACTTC
CASSPPRLAGPYEQYF
>-|-|TRBV5-8|TRBJ2-2
TGTGCCAGCAGCGGGGAGACAATCTCCACCGGGGAGCTGTTTTTT
CASSGETISTGELFF
>-|few|TRBV6-5|TRBJ1-1
TGTGCCAGCAGTCGGGGTCCCCACCAATCCCCTGAAGCTTTCTTT
CASSRGPHQSPEAFF
>-|once|TRBV24-1|TRBJ2-4
TGTGCCACCAGTGATCCACACCAGGGGGGCATTCAGTACTTC
CATSDPHQGGIQYF
>TRBD2|once|TRBV18|TRBJ2-1
TGTGCCAGCTCACCATATACGGGAGGGTCCTACAATGAGCAGTTCTTC
CASSPYTGGSYNEQFF
>-|-|TRBV21-1|TRBJ2-1
TGTGCCAGCCGGGACAGACCCAATGAGCAGTTCTTC
CASRDRPNEQFF
>TRBD1|-|TRBV7-2|TRBJ1-1
TGTGCCAGCAGCTTAGCCTCCGGGACAGGGGAGGCAGCTTTCTTT
CASSLASGTGEAAFF
>-|-|TRBV2|TRBJ1-1
TGTGCCAACTCCCAGGGGAGCGACACTGAAGCTTTCTTT
CANSQGSDTEAFF
>-|few|TRBV11-3|TRBJ2-7
TGTGCCAGCAGCGCGGGGACGGAACTCTACGAGCAGTACTTC
CASSAGTELYEQYF
>TRBD1|-|TRBV5-4|TRBJ2-2
TGTGCCAGCAGCCCCGGGACAGCTAACACCGGGGAGCTGTTTTTT
CASSPGTANTGELFF
>TRBD2|-|TRBV7-2|TRBJ2-7
TGTGCCAGCAGGGAGACTAGCGGGAGGTTCTACGAGCAGTACTTC
CASRETSGRFYEQYF
>TRBD1|-|TRBV13|TRBJ1-3
TGTGCCAGCAGCGCAAGTTCGGACAGGGGCTTCCTCTCTGGAAACACCATATATTTT
CASSASSDRGFLSGNTIYF
>-|-|TRBV9|TRBJ2-7
TGTGCCAGCAGCTTAGGACACGAGTACTACGAGCAGTACTTC
CASSLGHEYYEQYF
>-|once|TRBV15|TRBJ1-1
TGTGCCACCAGCAGAGCGGGAGGAAAGGGGTACACTGAAGCTTTCTTT
CATSRAGGKGYTEAFF
>TRBD1|-|TRBV7-2|TRBJ1-5
TGTGCCAGCAGCTTCGGAACAGGGGGGGTGCATCAGCCCCAGCATTTT
CASSFGTGGVHQPQHF
>TRBD2|-|TRBV24-1|TRBJ2-3
TGTGCCACCAGTGACCCGGGGAGGGGTACGCAGTATTTT
CATSDPGRGTQYF
>TRBD1|-|TRBV19|TRBJ1-5
TGTGCCAGTAGTACTACCATTGGAACAGGGGCTGCAATAGGGCCCCAGCATTTT
CASSTTIGTGAAIGPQHF
>TRBD1|-|TRBV5-6|TRBJ2-2
TGTGCCAGCAGCTCCTGGGACAGGAGGGCCGGGGAGCTGTTTTTT
CASSSWDRRAGELFF
>TRBD1|once|TRBV20-1|TRBJ1-6
TGCAGTGCTAGTGGGACAGGGATTTCGGCGCATTCACCCCTCCACTTT
CSASGTGISAHSPLHF
>TRBD1|-|TRBV19|TRBJ1-2
TGTGCCAGTAGTGTGGACAGGGGACGCGGCGGCTACACCTTC
CASSVDRGRGGYTF
>TRBD2|-|TRBV10-3|TRBJ2-7
TGTGCCATCAGCGGCGGGCTAGCGGGACTAAACTACGAGCAGTACTTC
CAISGGLAGLNYEQYF
>-|once|TRBV5-6|TRBJ1-3
TGTGCCAGCACAAGACAGGCCACCTCTGGAAACACCATATATTTT
CASTRQATSGNTIYF
>-|few|TRBV18|TRBJ2-6
TGTGCCAGCTCACCACCCGGACTCTCTGGGGCCAACGTCCTGACTTTC
CASSPPGLSGANVLTF
>-|few|TRBV19|TRBJ2-7
TGTGCCAGTAGTTTAAACAGGGTCAGCTCCTACGAGCAGTACTTC
CASSLNRVSSYEQYF
>TRBD2|-|TRBV19|TRBJ2-5
TGTGCCAGCGGGAGCGGGAGAGGAGGTAGGGAGACCCAGTACTTC
CASGSGRGGRETQYF
>TRBD1|-|TRBV14|TRBJ1-2
TGTGCCAGCAGCCCGGCCCCGACAGGGGTTGGCTACACCTTC
CASSPAPTGVGYTF
>TRBD2|-|TRBV2|TRBJ2-5
TGTGCCAGCAGTGAAGCGCCGCTAGCGGAGTACCAAGAGACCCAGTACTTC
CASSEAPLAEYQETQYF
>-|-|TRBV7-3|TRBJ2-5
TGTGCCAGCAGCTTATTAGGGGAAGAGACCCAGTACTTC
CASSLLGEETQYF
>-|-|TRBV7-2|TRBJ2-2
TGTGCCAGCAGCTTAAGAAGTGGGGACTACACCGGGGAGCTGTTTTTT
CASSLRSGDYTGELFF